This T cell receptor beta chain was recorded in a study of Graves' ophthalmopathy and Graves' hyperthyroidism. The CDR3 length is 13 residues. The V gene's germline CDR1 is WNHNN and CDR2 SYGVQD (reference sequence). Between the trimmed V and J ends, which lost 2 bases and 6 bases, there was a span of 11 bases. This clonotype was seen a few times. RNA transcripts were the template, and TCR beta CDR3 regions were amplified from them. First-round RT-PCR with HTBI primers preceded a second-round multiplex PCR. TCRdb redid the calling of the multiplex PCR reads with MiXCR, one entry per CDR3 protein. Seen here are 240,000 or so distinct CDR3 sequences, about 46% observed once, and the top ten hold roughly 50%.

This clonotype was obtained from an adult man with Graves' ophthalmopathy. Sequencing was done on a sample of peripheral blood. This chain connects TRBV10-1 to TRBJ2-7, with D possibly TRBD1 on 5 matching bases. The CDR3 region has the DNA TGCGCCAGCAGTGAGGACAGAAGAGGCGAGCAGTACTTC. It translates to CASSEDRRGEQYF.